The rows below give T cell receptor beta chains drawn from one sample of a study of T cell responses to AZD1222 COVID-19 vaccine. Some clones are missing from TCRdb's copy, which holds only in-frame ones; the method was immunoSEQ multiplex PCR. The table shows over 100,000 clones, with approximately 86% occurring only once. This sample comprised peripheral blood, obtained 28 days after the second AZD1222 dose. The receptor set was obtained from an adult who received the AZD1222 COVID-19 vaccine. CDR3s include the opening cysteine and the closing phenylalanine or tryptophan. Each record gives: CDR3 protein, CDR3 DNA, J gene, clone size, D gene, V gene. The D gene is left open where the match is weak. Clone size is stated in some rows and not others, as once, few, many or a class when expanded.

CASSPGTAQETQYF | TGTGCCAGCAGCCCCGGGACAGCCCAAGAGACCCAGTACTTC | TRBJ2-5 | . | TRBD1 | TRBV7-7
CASRRTGTQGGYTF | TGTGCCAGCAGAAGGACAGGGACGCAAGGTGGCTACACCTTC | TRBJ1-2 | once | TRBD1 | TRBV6-5
CASSLGMGYEQYF | TGTGCCAGCAGCTTAGGGATGGGCTACGAGCAGTACTTC | TRBJ2-7 | . | . | TRBV7-2
CASTLWTATNEKLFF | TGTGCCAGCACCCTTTGGACGGCAACTAATGAAAAACTGTTTTTT | TRBJ1-4 | few | . | TRBV7-9
CASSPRGGSYNSPLHF | TGTGCCAGCAGCCCCCGCGGGGGCTCCTATAATTCACCCCTCCACTTT | TRBJ1-6 | . | . | TRBV6-2/TRBV6-3
CASSVGGPGGYTF | TGTGCCAGCAGCGTCGGCGGGCCGGGAGGCTACACCTTC | TRBJ1-2 | . | . | TRBV9
CASSVFSSGGIDNEQFF | TGTGCCAGCAGCGTTTTTTCTAGCGGGGGAATAGACAATGAGCAGTTCTTC | TRBJ2-1 | . | TRBD2 | TRBV9
CATYGATRDPYEQYF | TGTGCCACCTACGGTGCAACCCGTGACCCCTACGAGCAGTACTTC | TRBJ2-7 | . | . | TRBV28
CASSLRQGAEEQYF | TGTGCCAGCAGCTTAAGACAGGGGGCCGAGGAGCAGTACTTC | TRBJ2-7 | . | TRBD1 | TRBV7-8
CASSTPDRVDTQYF | TGTGCCAGCAGTACCCCAGACAGGGTTGATACGCAGTATTTT | TRBJ2-3 | . | TRBD1 | TRBV6-2/TRBV6-3
CASRATSGTGGQETQYF | TGTGCCAGCAGGGCCACCTCCGGGACAGGGGGCCAAGAGACCCAGTACTTC | TRBJ2-5 | . | TRBD1 | TRBV25-1
CASSFHQGTGKSEQYF | TGTGCCAGCAGCTTCCACCAAGGGACGGGGAAAAGCGAGCAGTACTTC | TRBJ2-7 | . | . | TRBV7-2
CASSLGTVYSPGNNEQFF | TGTGCCAGCAGCCTAGGGACAGTGTATTCCCCCGGGAACAATGAGCAGTTCTTC | TRBJ2-1 | . | TRBD1 | TRBV11-2
CASSFRAGGRDTQYF | TGTGCCAGCAGCTTTAGAGCGGGGGGGAGAGATACGCAGTATTTT | TRBJ2-3 | . | TRBD2 | TRBV11-2
CASSKAPSRLGSSEKLFF | TGTGCCAGCAGCAAAGCGCCTAGTCGGTTGGGGTCTAGTGAAAAACTGTTTTTT | TRBJ1-4 | . | . | TRBV21-1
CASSPRYQTGMSTDTQYF | TGCGCCAGCAGCCCACGCTACCAGACAGGGATGAGCACAGATACGCAGTATTTT | TRBJ2-3 | . | TRBD1 | TRBV4-3
CASSFLGTGANYGYTF | TGTGCCAGCAGCTTTTTAGGGACGGGAGCTAACTATGGCTACACCTTC | TRBJ1-2 | . | . | TRBV12-1
CASSRTLGDSPLHF | TGTGCCAGCAGCCGAACCCTAGGGGATTCACCCCTCCACTTT | TRBJ1-6 | . | . | TRBV14
CASSPRRVITDTQYF | TGTGCCAGCAGCCCTCGACGCGTGATCACAGATACGCAGTATTTT | TRBJ2-3 | . | . | TRBV7-9
CASSFSGFGSYEQYF | TGTGCCAGCAGCTTTTCGGGGTTCGGGTCCTACGAGCAGTACTTC | TRBJ2-7 | . | . | TRBV11-2
CASSLDREYGYTF | TGTGCCAGCAGCTTAGACAGGGAATATGGCTACACCTTC | TRBJ1-2 | . | . | TRBV7-8
CASSQHRGGSSYEQYF | TGCGCCAGCAGCCAACACAGGGGCGGAAGCTCCTACGAGCAGTACTTC | TRBJ2-7 | . | TRBD1 | TRBV4-3
CASSDTTGDSGNTIYF | TGTGCCAGCAGTGATACAACAGGGGACTCTGGAAACACCATATATTTT | TRBJ1-3 | . | TRBD1 | TRBV25-1
CASSSEGALNEQFF | TGTGCCAGCTCCAGCGAGGGGGCCCTGAATGAGCAGTTCTTC | TRBJ2-1 | . | TRBD1 | TRBV7-9
CASSPTGGYDTEAFF | TGTGCCAGCTCACCCACAGGGGGCTATGACACTGAAGCTTTCTTT | TRBJ1-1 | . | TRBD1 | TRBV18
CASSRGRAGGITEAFF | TGTGCCAGCTCAAGGGGACGGGCAGGGGGCATCACTGAAGCTTTCTTT | TRBJ1-1 | . | TRBD1 | TRBV18
CASSYSGNTIYF | TGTGCCAGCAGTTATTCTGGAAACACCATATATTTT | TRBJ1-3 | . | . | TRBV12-3/TRBV12-4
CSVSRGRYYGYTF | TGCAGCGTTTCGAGGGGACGGTACTATGGCTACACCTTC | TRBJ1-2 | . | . | TRBV29-1
CASRSRITEAFF | TGTGCCAGCAGATCAAGGATCACTGAAGCTTTCTTT | TRBJ1-1 | . | . | TRBV27
CASSSLGGVPSYEQYF | TGTGCCAGCAGCTCTTTAGGGGGGGTACCCTCCTACGAGCAGTACTTC | TRBJ2-7 | . | . | TRBV7-6
CASSLRTDNTGELFF | TGTGCCAGCAGCTTACGGACAGACAACACCGGGGAGCTGTTTTTT | TRBJ2-2 | . | . | TRBV7-3
CASSFTAETQYF | TGTGCCAGCAGCTTTACAGCGGAGACCCAGTACTTC | TRBJ2-5 | . | . | TRBV7-2
CASNKDRGYSPLHF | TGTGCCAGTAATAAGGACAGGGGTTATTCACCCCTCCACTTT | TRBJ1-6 | . | TRBD1 | TRBV19
CASSPTGVNTEAFF | TGTGCCAGCAGCCCAACAGGGGTGAACACTGAAGCTTTCTTT | TRBJ1-1 | . | TRBD1 | TRBV7-8
CASSDSRTGGYGYTF | TGTGCCAGTAGTGACTCCCGGACAGGGGGCTATGGCTACACCTTC | TRBJ1-2 | . | TRBD1 | TRBV19
CASSRTEGVHEQYF | TGTGCCAGCAGTCGGACTGAAGGGGTCCACGAGCAGTACTTC | TRBJ2-7 | . | . | TRBV6-5
CASSFLLGANTGELFF | TGTGCCAGCAGCTTTCTACTGGGGGCGAACACCGGGGAGCTGTTTTTT | TRBJ2-2 | . | . | TRBV7-2
CASSLGPGTYGYTF | TGTGCCAGCAGCTTAGGCCCAGGGACCTATGGCTACACCTTC | TRBJ1-2 | . | . | TRBV11-2
CASSPGNSPLHF | TGTGCCAGCAGCCCGGGTAATTCACCCCTCCACTTT | TRBJ1-6 | . | . | TRBV7-8
CASSFNYEQYF | TGCGCCAGCAGCTTCAACTACGAGCAGTACTTC | TRBJ2-7 | . | . | TRBV5-1
CASSLRGAILNTEAFF | TGTGCCAGCAGTTTGCGGGGGGCTATACTGAACACTGAAGCTTTCTTT | TRBJ1-1 | . | . | TRBV27
CASSQTTNTAAFF | TGTGCCAGCAGCCAAACGACCAACACGGCAGCTTTCTTT | TRBJ1-1 | once | . | TRBV3-1/TRBV3-2
CASSKGRQETQYF | TGTGCCAGCAGTAAGGGTAGGCAAGAGACCCAGTACTTC | TRBJ2-5 | . | . | TRBV12-3/TRBV12-4
CASSNQVYNEQFF | TGTGCCAGCAGTAATCAGGTCTACAATGAGCAGTTCTTC | TRBJ2-1 | . | . | TRBV6-2/TRBV6-3
CASSLASGQRNEKLFF | TGTGCCAGCAGCTTAGCGTCGGGACAGCGAAATGAAAAACTGTTTTTT | TRBJ1-4 | . | TRBD1 | TRBV11-2
CASSPQTGLGEKLFF | TGTGCCAGCAGCCCCCAGACAGGGCTTGGGGAAAAACTGTTTTTT | TRBJ1-4 | . | TRBD1 | TRBV7-2
CATSRDGTGSQPQHF | TGTGCCACCAGCAGAGACGGGACAGGGAGTCAGCCCCAGCATTTT | TRBJ1-5 | . | TRBD1 | TRBV15
CASSNRDRGNYGYTF | TGTGCCAGCAGCAACCGGGACAGGGGGAACTATGGCTACACCTTC | TRBJ1-2 | . | TRBD1 | TRBV7-9
CASSDSYGTEQETQYF | TGTGCCAGCAGTGATTCATACGGGACAGAGCAAGAGACCCAGTACTTC | TRBJ2-5 | once | TRBD1 | TRBV25-1
CASSLQGALGYGYTF | TGTGCCAGCAGCCTACAGGGGGCTCTCGGCTATGGCTACACCTTC | TRBJ1-2 | . | TRBD1 | TRBV2
CASSPSPGRLSGNTIYF | TGTGCCAGCTCACCGAGTCCAGGGAGGCTCTCTGGAAACACCATATATTTT | TRBJ1-3 | . | . | TRBV18
CASSATGRGNTEAFF | TGTGCCAGCAGCGCGACAGGGCGGGGTAACACTGAAGCTTTCTTT | TRBJ1-1 | . | TRBD1 | TRBV9
CASSLSEQETQYF | TGTGCCAGCAGCTTATCGGAGCAAGAGACCCAGTACTTC | TRBJ2-5 | . | . | TRBV7-6
CASSRTAVESAEAFF | TGTGCCAGCAGTCGGACCGCAGTCGAAAGCGCTGAAGCTTTCTTT | TRBJ1-1 | . | . | TRBV27
CAISGAGSSYGYTF | TGTGCCATATCGGGGGCGGGTAGTAGCTATGGCTACACCTTC | TRBJ1-2 | . | . | TRBV10-3
CASSSPRDRDEKLFF | TGTGCCAGCAGCTCGCCCCGGGACAGGGATGAAAAACTGTTTTTT | TRBJ1-4 | once | TRBD1 | TRBV5-6
CASSQGGGAYGYTF | TGCGCCAGCAGCCAAGGGGGGGGCGCCTATGGCTACACCTTC | TRBJ1-2 | . | . | TRBV4-1